Presented here are 25 T cell receptor beta chains from one specimen sequenced in a study of CD8+ T cells in alopecia areata. cDNA serving as the sequencing template came from extracted, reverse transcribed RNA. The method was immunoSEQ multiplex PCR; TCRdb's version includes in-frame clones alone and lacks a portion of them. The sample holds 170,000 or so clones, less than 70% seen once. Indicated treatment: oral pan-JAK inhibitor, 5-10 mg twice daily. The sample in question was CD4+ T cells sorted from blood, obtained at week 4, from a patient treated with tofacitinib. These receptors were taken from a human donor with alopecia areata.

The chain links TRBV30 to TRBJ1-2; D remains unclear. The CDR3 has 12 residues. The germline V gene has CDR1 GTSNPN and CDR2 SVGIG (reference sequence). Trimming cost V 3 bases and J 4 bases, with 9 bases left between them. CDR3 protein: CAWSTAPYGYTF. CDR3 nucleotides: TGTGCCTGGAGCACAGCTCCCTATGGCTACACCTTC.

This clone was detected only a few times. V and J are TRBV7-2 and TRBJ1-1; 10 bases match TRBD1. The V and J ends lost 5 bases and 6 bases, in that order; junction bases with no gene match: 6. The CDR3 runs to 14 residues. Germline V gene sequence: CDR1 SGHTA, CDR2 FQGNSA. CDR3 nucleotides: TGTGCCAGCAGCCCGGGGACAGGGGAGGCTGAAGCTTTCTTT. Translated: CASSPGTGEAEAFF.

The J gene is TRBJ2-5, the V gene TRBV7-9; D is unclear. Germline V gives CDR1 SEHNR, CDR2 FQNEAQ (reference sequence). This CDR3 contains 15 residues. Deletions cut 5 bases from V and 5 bases from J, with 18 bases between. This CDR3 is CASSPPGPRAETQYF. The CDR3 nucleotides are TGTGCCAGCAGCCCGCCGGGCCCTCGGGCGGAGACCCAGTACTTC.

The rearrangement joins TRBV6-5 to TRBJ2-7; the match to TRBD1 covers 7 bases. This CDR3 has 15 residues. The junction had 6 bases not matched to a gene; V was cut back by 2 bases and J by 2 bases. Germline-derived CDR1 and CDR2 are MNHEY and SVGAGI. CDR3 residues: CASSYAGQAAYEQYF. The CDR3 DNA sequence: TGTGCCAGCAGTTACGCAGGACAGGCGGCCTACGAGCAGTACTTC.

The chain combines TRBV29-1 with TRBJ2-7; possible D gene TRBD2, 5 bases. V lost 4 bases and J 3 bases, leaving 7 bases between the germline ends. The CDR3 runs 11 residues. CDR1 SQVTM and CDR2 ANQGSEA come from the germline V gene. DNA for the CDR3: TGCAGCGTTGTCCGGGGCTACGAGCAGTACTTC. Translated: CSVVRGYEQYF.

This sequence joins TRBV30 and TRBJ1-2, with D unresolved. CDR3 length: 14 residues. Germline V gene lookup returns CDR1 GTSNPN and CDR2 SVGIG (reference sequence). The V end was cut by 5 bases, the J end by 2 bases, with 15 bases between. CDR3 protein: CAWDPVGANYGYTF. CDR3 DNA sequence: TGTGCCTGGGATCCGGTCGGAGCGAACTATGGCTACACCTTC.

J is TRBJ2-7 and V is TRBV5-1, with D perhaps matching TRBD2 (5 bases). The V end was cut by 6 bases, the J end by 8 bases, with 21 bases between. The CDR3 sequence is 14 residues long. Germline V CDR1 and CDR2: SGHRS, YFSETQ. CDR3 residues: CASTPLRVSGKQYF. CDR3 DNA sequence: TGCGCCAGCACCCCCCTTAGGGTCTCGGGGAAGCAGTACTTC.

The chain carries TRBV14 and TRBJ2-6, with D unclear. Germline V gene data show CDR1 as SGHDN and CDR2 as FVKESK. This CDR3 is built from 13 residues. V shed 1 base and J shed 3 bases, with 1 base lying between them. CDR3 nucleotides: TGTGCCAGCAGCCAAGTTGGGGCCAACGTCCTGACTTTC. Amino acid sequence: CASSQVGANVLTF.

The genes are TRBV5-1 and TRBJ2-7, with D hard to call. The CDR3 runs 16 residues. Trimming stripped 0 bases from V and 2 bases from J, with 15 bases between. Germline V lookup: CDR1 SGHRS, CDR2 YFSETQ. The CDR3 spells CASSLGSYPPTYEQYF. CDR3 DNA sequence: TGCGCCAGCAGCTTGGGCTCCTACCCTCCAACCTACGAGCAGTACTTC. Complete variable domain (other parts from reference TRBV5-1 and TRBJ2-7): KAGVTQTPRYLIKTRGQQVTLSCSPISGHRSVSWYQQTPGQGLQFLFEYFSETQRNKGNFPGRFSGRQFSNSRSEMNVSTLELGDSALYLCASSLGSYPPTYEQYFGPGTRLTVT.

V usage is TRBV5-1 and J usage is TRBJ2-7; D not resolved. Germline loops: CDR1 SGHRS, CDR2 YFSETQ. V gave up 0 bases and J gave up 0 bases, with 4 bases separating them. This CDR3 contains 13 residues. CDR3 DNA sequence: TGCGCCAGCAGCTTGGCGTCCTCCTACGAGCAGTACTTC. Amino acid sequence: CASSLASSYEQYF.

The chain joins TRBV29-1 to TRBJ2-1; 9 nucleotides line up with TRBD2. The CDR3 totals 15 residues. The V gene end was trimmed by 7 bases and the J gene end by 5 bases; junction bases not matched to a gene: 12. Germline assignment: CDR1 SQVTM and CDR2 ANQGSEA. CDR3 sequence (DNA): TGCAGCGGCCGAGCTAGACTAGCGGTTAACAATGAGCAGTTCTTC. Encoded protein: CSGRARLAVNNEQFF.

This clone showed up just once. The chain carries TRBV15 and TRBJ1-5, with 8 bases identical to TRBD1. This CDR3 has 16 residues. The V and J ends lost 4 bases and 0 bases, in that order; junction bases with no gene match: 5. Germline CDR1 LNHNV, CDR2 YYDKDF (reference sequence). The CDR3 reads CATSKRTGHSNQPQHF. The CDR3 bases are TGTGCCACCAGCAAACGGACAGGGCATAGCAATCAGCCCCAGCATTTT.

The table lists this clone with many counts. The CDR3 reads CAIRSFLEPDTQYF. The CDR3 DNA reads as TGTGCCATCAGGAGTTTCCTTGAGCCAGATACGCAGTATTTT. The chain combines TRBV10-3 with TRBJ2-3; D not certain. CDR3 length: 14 amino acids. Trimming left V 6 bases short and J 4 bases short, with 14 bases between. CDR1 is ENHRY, CDR2 SYGVKD, per germline.

Regarding this clone: This same CDR3 is encoded by further DNA sequences in the sample. This chain joins TRBV20-1 and TRBJ2-5; 9 positions agree with TRBD2. The CDR3 runs 11 residues. The V and J ends lost 6 bases and 5 bases, in that order; junction bases with no gene match: 1. CDR1 is DFQATT and CDR2 is SNEGSKA in the germline V gene (reference sequence). The CDR3: CSASGGETQYF. The CDR3 DNA sequence: TGCAGTGCGAGCGGGGGGGAGACCCAGTACTTC.

The V call is TRBV5-1, the J call TRBJ2-3; D unresolved. Trimming cost V 5 bases and J 0 bases, with 10 bases left between them. The CDR3 is made up of 14 amino acids. In germline, CDR1 is SGHRS, CDR2 YFSETQ. The CDR3 DNA is TGCGCCAGCAGACCGGATGCTAGCACAGATACGCAGTATTTT. This gives the protein CASRPDASTDTQYF.

The rearrangement joins TRBV7-3 to TRBJ2-4, with D unresolved. Trimming pared 2 bases from V and 9 bases from J, leaving 17 bases between. Germline V lookup: CDR1 SGHTA, CDR2 FQGTGA. CDR3 length equals 15 residues. CDR3 loop: CASSLQSGSSGIQYF. The CDR3 nucleotides read TGTGCCAGCAGCTTACAGTCCGGGTCCTCGGGCATTCAGTACTTC.

This clone has a handful of counts. This chain joins TRBV28 and TRBJ1-6, with 10 nucleotides matching TRBD1. The germline V gene encodes CDR1 MDHEN and CDR2 SYDVKM. This CDR3 has 15 amino acids. V was clipped by 5 bases and J by 6 bases; unmatched bases: 4. The CDR3 loop is CASSPRQGANSPLHF. In DNA form, the CDR3 reads TGTGCCAGCAGTCCCCGACAGGGGGCTAATTCACCCCTCCACTTT.

The genes are TRBV6-5 and TRBJ1-2; D may be TRBD1 (5 bases). Trimming removed 5 bases from V and 5 bases from J, with 15 bases in between. CDR1 MNHEY and CDR2 SVGAGI come from the germline V gene. There are 14 residues in the CDR3. DNA for the CDR3: TGTGCCAGCAGTCTCTCCGGGACGGCATATGGCTACACCTTC. Protein: CASSLSGTAYGYTF.

V gene TRBV30 combines with J gene TRBJ1-6; no firm D call. Between the trimmed V and J ends, which lost 6 bases and 8 bases, there was a span of 17 bases. The CDR3 spans 14 residues. The germline gives CDR1 GTSNPN, CDR2 SVGIG (reference sequence). The CDR3 DNA is TGTGCCTGCCCCACTCCCTCAGTAGATTCACCCCTCCACTTT. Amino acids: CACPTPSVDSPLHF.

V and J are TRBV15 and TRBJ1-2; D is possibly TRBD1 (6 bases). Germline CDR1 reads LNHNV; CDR2 reads YYDKDF (reference sequence). The V gene lost 4 bases and the J gene lost 2 bases, with 8 bases spanning the gap. The CDR3 loop spans 13 amino acids. This chain's CDR3 is CATSTDRNYGYTF. For the CDR3, the DNA is TGTGCCACCAGCACAGACAGGAACTATGGCTACACCTTC.

This clone was observed a handful of times. The chain uses TRBV19 and TRBJ1-1, with D possibly matching TRBD1 (5 bases). Trimming pared 2 bases from V and 1 base from J, leaving 8 bases between. CDR3 size: 14 residues. Germline V gene lookup returns CDR1 LNHDA and CDR2 SQIVND (reference sequence). The chain's CDR3 is CASSILGGNTEAFF. CDR3 DNA sequence: TGTGCCAGTAGTATACTCGGGGGGAACACTGAAGCTTTCTTT.

The chain recombines TRBV7-2 with TRBJ1-2; 9 bases match TRBD1. Germline CDR1 SGHTA, CDR2 FQGNSA. Unmatched junction bases numbered 8, after V lost 5 bases and J lost 4 bases. The CDR3 length is 15 residues. In DNA form, the CDR3 reads TGTGCCAGCAGCCGAAGACAGGGGGGAAGCTATGGCTACACCTTC. Translating it yields CASSRRQGGSYGYTF.

This chain links TRBV19 with TRBJ1-5; no clear D. The germline V gene has CDR1 LNHDA and CDR2 SQIVND (reference sequence). Trimming removed 1 base at V and 5 bases at J, with 12 bases between. The CDR3 has 15 residues. CDR3 bases: TGTGCCAGTAGTATAGCTGGCCGGATTTATCAGCCCCAGCATTTT. Its translation is CASSIAGRIYQPQHF. Combining the CDR3 with reference TRBV19 and TRBJ1-5 gives the whole variable domain DGGITQSPKYLFRKEGQNVTLSCEQNLNHDAMYWYRQDPGQGLRLIYYSQIVNDFQKGDIAEGYSVSREKKESFPLTVTSAQKNPTAFYLCASSIAGRIYQPQHFGDGTRLSIL.

This clone was picked up one time. The chain uses TRBV29-1 and TRBJ2-3, with 8 bases fitting TRBD2. The V gene end was trimmed by 5 bases and the J gene end by 0 bases; junction bases not matched to a gene: 10. The CDR3 consists of 16 residues. The germline V gene encodes CDR1 SQVTM and CDR2 ANQGSEA. For the CDR3, the DNA is TGCAGCGTTCGGGGGGGAGAGAAGTTTAGCACAGATACGCAGTATTTT. Translating it yields CSVRGGEKFSTDTQYF.

The V gene is TRBV25-1, the J gene TRBJ1-5; 11 positions agree with TRBD1. J lost 5 bases, V lost 8 bases, and 5 bases had no gene match. The germline gives CDR1 MGHDK, CDR2 SYGVNS. The CDR3 runs 14 residues. The CDR3 DNA sequence: TGTGCCAGCCGAGGACAGGGGGCTTATCAGCCCCAGCATTTT. This sequence encodes CASRGQGAYQPQHF.